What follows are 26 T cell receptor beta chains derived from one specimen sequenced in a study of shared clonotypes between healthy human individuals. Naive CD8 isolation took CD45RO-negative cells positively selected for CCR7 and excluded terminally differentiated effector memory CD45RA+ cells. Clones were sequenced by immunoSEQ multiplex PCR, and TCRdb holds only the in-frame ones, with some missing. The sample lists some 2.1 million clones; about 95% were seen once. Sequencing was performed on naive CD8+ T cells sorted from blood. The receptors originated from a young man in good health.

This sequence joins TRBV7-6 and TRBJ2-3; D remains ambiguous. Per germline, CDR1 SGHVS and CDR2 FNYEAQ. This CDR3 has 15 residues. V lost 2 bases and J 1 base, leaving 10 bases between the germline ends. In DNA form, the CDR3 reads TGTGCCAGCAGCTTACCCCCCCGAGGCACAGATACGCAGTATTTT. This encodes CASSLPPRGTDTQYF.

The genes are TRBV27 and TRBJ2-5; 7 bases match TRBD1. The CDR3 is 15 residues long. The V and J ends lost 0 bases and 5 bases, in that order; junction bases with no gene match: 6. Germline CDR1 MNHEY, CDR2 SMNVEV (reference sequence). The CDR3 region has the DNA TGTGCCAGCAGTTTATCCGGGGACAGAGGCGAGACCCAGTACTTC. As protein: CASSLSGDRGETQYF.

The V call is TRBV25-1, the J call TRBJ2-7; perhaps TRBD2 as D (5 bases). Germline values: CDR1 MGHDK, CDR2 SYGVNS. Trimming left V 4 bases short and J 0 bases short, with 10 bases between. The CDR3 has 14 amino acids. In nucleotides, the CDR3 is TGTGCCAGCAGTGCGGAGGAATTCTCCTACGAGCAGTACTTC. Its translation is CASSAEEFSYEQYF.

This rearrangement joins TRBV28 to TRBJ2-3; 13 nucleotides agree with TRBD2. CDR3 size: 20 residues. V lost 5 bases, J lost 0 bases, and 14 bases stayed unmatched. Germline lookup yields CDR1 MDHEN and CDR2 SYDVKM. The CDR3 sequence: CASSPPGLAGLPHSTDTQYF. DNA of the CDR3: TGTGCCAGCAGTCCACCGGGACTAGCGGGGCTTCCTCATAGCACAGATACGCAGTATTTT.

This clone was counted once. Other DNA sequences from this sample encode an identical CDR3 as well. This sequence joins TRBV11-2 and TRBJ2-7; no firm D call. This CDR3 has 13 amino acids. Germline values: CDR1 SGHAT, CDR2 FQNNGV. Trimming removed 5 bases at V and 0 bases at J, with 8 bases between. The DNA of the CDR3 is TGTGCCAGCAGCCCGGGCCCCTCCTACGAGCAGTACTTC. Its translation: CASSPGPSYEQYF.

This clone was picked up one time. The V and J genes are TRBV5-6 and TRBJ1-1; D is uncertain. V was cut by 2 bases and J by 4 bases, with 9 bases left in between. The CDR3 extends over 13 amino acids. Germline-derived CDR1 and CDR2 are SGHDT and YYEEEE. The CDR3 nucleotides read TGTGCCAGCAGCTTTCCAGAGGGCACTGAAGCTTTCTTT. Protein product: CASSFPEGTEAFF.

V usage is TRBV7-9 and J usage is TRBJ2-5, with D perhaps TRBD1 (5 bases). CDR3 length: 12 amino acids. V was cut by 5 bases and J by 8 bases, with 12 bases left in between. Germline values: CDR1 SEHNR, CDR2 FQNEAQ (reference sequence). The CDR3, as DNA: TGTGCCAGCAGCCCTAACCAGGGAACCCAGTACTTC. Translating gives CASSPNQGTQYF.

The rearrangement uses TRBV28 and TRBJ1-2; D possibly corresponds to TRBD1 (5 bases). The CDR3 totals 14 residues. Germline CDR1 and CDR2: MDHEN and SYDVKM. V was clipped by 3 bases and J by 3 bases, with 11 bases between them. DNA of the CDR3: TGTGCCAGCAGTTTTCCGGGACTCCACTATGGCTACACCTTC. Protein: CASSFPGLHYGYTF.

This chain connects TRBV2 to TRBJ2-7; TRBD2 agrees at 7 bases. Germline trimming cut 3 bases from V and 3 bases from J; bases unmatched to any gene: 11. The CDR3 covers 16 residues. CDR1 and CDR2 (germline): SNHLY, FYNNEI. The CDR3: CASSDAQLGGSYEQYF. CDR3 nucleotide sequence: TGTGCCAGCAGTGACGCCCAGTTGGGCGGGAGCTACGAGCAGTACTTC.

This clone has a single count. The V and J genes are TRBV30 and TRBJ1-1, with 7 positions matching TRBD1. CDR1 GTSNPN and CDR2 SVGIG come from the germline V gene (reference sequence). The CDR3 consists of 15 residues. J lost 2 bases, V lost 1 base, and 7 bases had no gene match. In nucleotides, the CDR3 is TGTGCCTGGAGTGCCGACAGGGCCTTTAACACTGAAGCTTTCTTT. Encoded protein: CAWSADRAFNTEAFF.

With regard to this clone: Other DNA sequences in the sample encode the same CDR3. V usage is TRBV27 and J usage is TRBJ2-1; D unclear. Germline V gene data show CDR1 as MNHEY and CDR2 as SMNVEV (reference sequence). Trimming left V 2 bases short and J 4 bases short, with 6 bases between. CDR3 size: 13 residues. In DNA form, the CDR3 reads TGTGCCAGCAGTTTACAAGAATACAATGAGCAGTTCTTC. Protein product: CASSLQEYNEQFF.

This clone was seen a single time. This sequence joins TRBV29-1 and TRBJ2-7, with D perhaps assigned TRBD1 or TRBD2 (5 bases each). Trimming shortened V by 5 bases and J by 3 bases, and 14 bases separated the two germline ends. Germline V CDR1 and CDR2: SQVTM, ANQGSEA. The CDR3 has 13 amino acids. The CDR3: CSVFTGTHYEQYF. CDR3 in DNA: TGCAGCGTTTTTACCGGGACCCACTACGAGCAGTACTTC.

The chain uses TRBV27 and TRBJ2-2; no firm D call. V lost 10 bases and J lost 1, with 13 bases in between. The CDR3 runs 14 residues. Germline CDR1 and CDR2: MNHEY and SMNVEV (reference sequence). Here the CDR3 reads CATSPDLNTGELFF. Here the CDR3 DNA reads TGTGCCACCTCCCCAGACTTGAACACCGGGGAGCTGTTTTTT.

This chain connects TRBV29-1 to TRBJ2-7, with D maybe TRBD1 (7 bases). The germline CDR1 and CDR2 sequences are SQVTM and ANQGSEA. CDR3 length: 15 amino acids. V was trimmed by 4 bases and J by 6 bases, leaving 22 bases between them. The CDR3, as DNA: TGCAGCGTTGGGCCTAGGGGGGACAGAATGTCCGAGCAGTACTTC. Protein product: CSVGPRGDRMSEQYF.

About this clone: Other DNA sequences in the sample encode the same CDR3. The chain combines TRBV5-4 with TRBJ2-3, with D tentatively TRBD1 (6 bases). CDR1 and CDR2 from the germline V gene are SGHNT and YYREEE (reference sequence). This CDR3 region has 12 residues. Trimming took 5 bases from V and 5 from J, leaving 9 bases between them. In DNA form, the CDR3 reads TGTGCCAGCAGTCTAGGGGGAGATACGCAGTATTTT. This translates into CASSLGGDTQYF. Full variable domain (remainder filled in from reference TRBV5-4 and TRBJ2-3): ETGVTQSPTHLIKTRGQQVTLRCSSQSGHNTVSWYQQALGQGPQFIFQYYREEENGRGNFPPRFSGLQFPNYSSELNVNALELDDSALYLCASSLGGDTQYFGPGTRLTVL.

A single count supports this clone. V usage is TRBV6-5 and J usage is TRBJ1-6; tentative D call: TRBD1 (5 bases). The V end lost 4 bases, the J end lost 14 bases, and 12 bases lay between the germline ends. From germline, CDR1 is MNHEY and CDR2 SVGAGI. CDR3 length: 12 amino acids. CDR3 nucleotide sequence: TGTGCCAGCAGTTCAGGCCTGGGGGCCCTCCACTTT. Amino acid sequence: CASSSGLGALHF.

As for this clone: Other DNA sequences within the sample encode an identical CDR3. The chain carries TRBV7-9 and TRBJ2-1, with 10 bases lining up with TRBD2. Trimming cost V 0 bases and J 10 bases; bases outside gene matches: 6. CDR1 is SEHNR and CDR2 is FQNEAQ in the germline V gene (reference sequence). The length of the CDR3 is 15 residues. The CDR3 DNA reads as TGTGCCAGCAGCTTAGCAGCGGGAGGGCCAGGGGAGCAGTTCTTC. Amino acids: CASSLAAGGPGEQFF.

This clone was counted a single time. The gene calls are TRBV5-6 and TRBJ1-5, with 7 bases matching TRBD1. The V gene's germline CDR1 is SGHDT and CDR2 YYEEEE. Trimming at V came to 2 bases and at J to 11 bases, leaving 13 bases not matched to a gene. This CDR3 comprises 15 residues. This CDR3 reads CASSFRDSPIGSQHF. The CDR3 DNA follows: TGTGCCAGCAGCTTCCGGGACAGCCCGATTGGGTCCCAGCATTTT.

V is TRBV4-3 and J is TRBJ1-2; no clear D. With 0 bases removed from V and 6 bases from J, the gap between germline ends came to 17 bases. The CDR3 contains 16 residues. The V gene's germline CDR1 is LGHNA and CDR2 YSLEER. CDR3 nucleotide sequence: TGCGCCAGCAGCCAAGATAGAGAGGGAAGGGAGAATGGCTACACCTTC. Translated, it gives CASSQDREGRENGYTF.

Written as DNA, the CDR3 is TGTGCCAGCAGCTCACTAACGACTAGCGGGGTAAACGAGCAGTACTTC. This translates into CASSSLTTSGVNEQYF. The chain recombines TRBV5-8 with TRBJ2-7; 11 bases match TRBD2. Trimming cost V 3 bases and J 5 bases; bases outside gene matches: 10. The CDR3 is 16 amino acids. In germline, CDR1 is SGHTS, CDR2 YDEGEE. The whole variable domain, remainder taken from reference TRBV5-8 and TRBJ2-7, is EAGVTQSPTHLIKTRGQQATLRCSPISGHTSVYWYQQALGLGLQFLLWYDEGEERNRGNFPPRFSGRQFPNYSSELNVNALELEDSALYLCASSSLTTSGVNEQYFGPGTRLTVT.

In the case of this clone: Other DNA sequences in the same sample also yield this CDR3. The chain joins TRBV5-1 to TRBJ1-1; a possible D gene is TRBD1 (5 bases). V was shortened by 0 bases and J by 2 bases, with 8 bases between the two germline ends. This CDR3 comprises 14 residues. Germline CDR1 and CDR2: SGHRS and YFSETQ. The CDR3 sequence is CASSLAGGNTEAFF. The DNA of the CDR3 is TGCGCCAGCAGCTTGGCTGGGGGTAACACTGAAGCTTTCTTT.

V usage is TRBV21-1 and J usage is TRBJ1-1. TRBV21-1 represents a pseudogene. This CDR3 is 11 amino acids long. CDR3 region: CASRVGCEAFF. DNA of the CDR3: TGTGCCAGCAGGGTGGGGTGTGAAGCTTTCTTT.

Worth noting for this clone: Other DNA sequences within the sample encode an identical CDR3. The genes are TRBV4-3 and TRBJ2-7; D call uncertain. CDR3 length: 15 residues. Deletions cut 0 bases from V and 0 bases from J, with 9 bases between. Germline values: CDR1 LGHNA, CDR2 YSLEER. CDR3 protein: CASSQEVSSSYEQYF. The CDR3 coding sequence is TGCGCCAGCAGCCAAGAGGTGAGCAGCTCCTACGAGCAGTACTTC.

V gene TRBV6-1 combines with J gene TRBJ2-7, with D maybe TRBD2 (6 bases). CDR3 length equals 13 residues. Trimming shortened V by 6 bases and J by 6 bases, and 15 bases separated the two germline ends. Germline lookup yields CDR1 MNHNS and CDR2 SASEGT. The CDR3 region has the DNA TGTGCCAGCAGGGAACCTGGAGGGGTCGAGCAGTACTTC. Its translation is CASREPGGVEQYF.

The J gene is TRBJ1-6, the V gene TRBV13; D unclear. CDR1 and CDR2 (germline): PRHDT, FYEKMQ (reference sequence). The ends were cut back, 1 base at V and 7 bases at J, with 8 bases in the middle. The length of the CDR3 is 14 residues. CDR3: CASSLEVGNSPLHF. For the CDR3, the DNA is TGTGCCAGCAGCTTAGAGGTGGGGAATTCACCCCTCCACTTT. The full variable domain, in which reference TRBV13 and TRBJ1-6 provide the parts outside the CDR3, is AAGVIQSPRHLIKEKRETATLKCYPIPRHDTVYWYQQGPGQDPQFLISFYEKMQSDKGSIPDRFSAQQFSDYHSELNMSSLELGDSALYFCASSLEVGNSPLHFGNGTRLTVT.

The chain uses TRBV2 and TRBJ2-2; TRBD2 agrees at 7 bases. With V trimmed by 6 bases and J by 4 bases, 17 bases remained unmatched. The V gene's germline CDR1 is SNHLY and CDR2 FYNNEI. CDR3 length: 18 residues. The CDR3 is CASRTSAIAWGGTGELFF. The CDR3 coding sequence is TGTGCCAGCAGAACTAGCGCGATAGCTTGGGGGGGCACCGGGGAGCTGTTTTTT.